This passage covers 12 T cell receptor beta chains from one sample sequenced in a study of blood T cell repertoires in COVID-19. Assay used: immunoSEQ multiplex PCR; TCRdb lists only in-frame clones, some missing. The sample has 130,000 or so clones, about 72% seen once. Sequences were obtained from peripheral blood. These receptors originate from a woman between 70 and 85 years old with acute or convalescent COVID-19.

This clone has a handful of counts. The rearrangement joins TRBV6-1 to TRBJ2-3, with 7 bases identical to TRBD1. J lost 3 bases, V lost 3 bases, and 6 bases had no gene match. There are 15 residues in the CDR3. In germline, CDR1 is MNHNS, CDR2 SASEGT. Written as DNA, the CDR3 is TGTGCCAGCAGTGAGTGGCAGGGGGAAACAGATACGCAGTATTTT. It yields the protein CASSEWQGETDTQYF.

The V gene is TRBV6-6, the J gene TRBJ2-7; TRBD1 matches at 7 bases. V lost 7 bases to trimming and J lost 2 bases; unmatched junction nucleotides: 14. Germline V gene lookup returns CDR1 MNHNY and CDR2 SVGAGI (reference sequence). This CDR3 contains 16 residues. As DNA, the CDR3 is TGTGCCAGCACTACAGCCCAGGGACAGTTGACCTACGAGCAGTACTTC. This gives the protein CASTTAQGQLTYEQYF.

The chain is built from TRBV6-5 and TRBJ1-1; the match to TRBD1 covers 9 bases. V dropped 6 bases and J dropped 1; count of bases not matched to a gene: 6. The CDR3 consists of 15 residues. Germline-derived CDR1 and CDR2 are MNHEY and SVGAGI. In DNA, the CDR3 is TGTGCCAGCAGACCGAACAGGGGGCGGAACACTGAAGCTTTCTTT. Residues: CASRPNRGRNTEAFF.

This clone was observed a single time. This chain connects TRBV6-5 to TRBJ1-3; D remains unclear. Trimming removed 6 bases from V and 0 bases from J, with 12 bases in between. Germline assignment: CDR1 MNHEY and CDR2 SVGAGI. The CDR3 is 15 amino acids. The CDR3 loop is CASSQEVLSGNTIYF. CDR3 coding DNA: TGTGCCAGCAGCCAGGAGGTCCTCTCTGGAAACACCATATATTTT.

This sequence joins TRBV6-1 and TRBJ1-4, with 9 nucleotides matching TRBD1. V trimming: 1 base; J trimming: 4 bases; junction bases outside the gene matches: 4. The CDR3 sequence is 16 residues long. Germline-derived CDR1 and CDR2 are MNHNS and SASEGT. CDR3 sequence reads: CASSEVGGQGNEKLFF. For the CDR3, the DNA is TGTGCCAGCAGTGAAGTCGGGGGACAGGGTAATGAAAAACTGTTTTTT.

The chain is built from TRBV27 and TRBJ2-2; D is perhaps TRBD1 (6 bases). The V gene's germline CDR1 is MNHEY and CDR2 SMNVEV (reference sequence). The CDR3 has 17 residues. V lost 5 bases, J lost 3 bases, and 19 bases lay in between. CDR3 bases: TGTGCCAGCAGTCTCTTCTCTTTCCAGGGGCACACCGGGGAGCTGTTTTTT. It translates to CASSLFSFQGHTGELFF.

Comment on this clone: The limits of the CDR3 on the DNA are not certain, so only TCRdb's listed CDR3 is given. V and J are TRBV21-1 and TRBJ2-7; no DNA check was done on the table's D call, TRBD1. TRBV21-1 is listed as a pseudogene. The CDR3 spans 16 amino acids, including both terminal residues. The CDR3 sequence is CASSNGWGQGINEQYF.

V usage is TRBV7-9 and J usage is TRBJ1-3; D is unresolved. The germline gives CDR1 SEHNR, CDR2 FQNEAQ (reference sequence). Trimming left V 0 bases short and J 0 bases short, with 18 bases between. The CDR3 sequence is 19 residues long. CDR3 sequence: CASSLARENLTPSGNTIYF. Here the CDR3 DNA reads TGTGCCAGCAGCTTAGCGCGGGAGAACCTAACCCCCTCTGGAAACACCATATATTTT.

This sequence joins TRBV4-3 and TRBJ2-1, with D possibly TRBD2 on 5 matching bases. Trimming removed 1 base at V and 10 bases at J, with 20 bases between. Germline CDR1 LGHNA, CDR2 YSLEER. The length of the CDR3 is 16 residues. The CDR3 bases are TGCGCCAGCAGCCAAGGCGGTACGACTGGGAGTCAGGAGCAGTTCTTC. This sequence encodes CASSQGGTTGSQEQFF.

A remark on this clone: Other nucleotide sequences in the sample specify the same CDR3. This chain joins TRBV7-9 and TRBJ2-1; no reliable D call. Trimming shortened V by 5 bases and J by 7 bases, and 9 bases separated the two germline ends. This CDR3 has 12 residues. Germline assignment: CDR1 SEHNR and CDR2 FQNEAQ (reference sequence). Here the CDR3 DNA reads TGTGCCAGCAGCCCCTCTCTAAATGAGCAGTTCTTC. Its protein is CASSPSLNEQFF. The variable domain in full, completed from reference TRBV7-9 and TRBJ2-1, reads DTGVSQNPRHKITKRGQNVTFRCDPISEHNRLYWYRQTLGQGPEFLTYFQNEAQLEKSRLLSDRFSAERPKGSFSTLEIQRTEQGDSAMYLCASSPSLNEQFFGPGTRLTVL.

The chain recombines TRBV9 with TRBJ1-5; D is possibly TRBD1 (5 bases). CDR1 is SGDLS, CDR2 YYNGEE, per germline. The CDR3 spans 13 residues. Trimming removed 2 bases at V and 7 bases at J, with 10 bases between. DNA for the CDR3: TGTGCCAGCAGCGTTCGGGGGGAACAGCCCCAGCATTTT. Protein sequence: CASSVRGEQPQHF.

In nucleotides, the CDR3 is TGTGCCAGCAGTGAAGCCTATAGGACAGGGTTGAAAGGCTACACCTTC. Protein product: CASSEAYRTGLKGYTF. The chain recombines TRBV2 with TRBJ1-2; 8 nucleotides agree with TRBD1. The germline gives CDR1 SNHLY, CDR2 FYNNEI. V was pared by 0 bases and J by 8 bases, with 11 bases of the junction left unmatched. This CDR3 contains 16 residues.